The 17 T cell receptor beta chains listed next were all sequenced from one sample in a study of T cell responses to AZD1222 COVID-19 vaccine. TCRdb's copy holds only in-frame clones and misses some; the assay was immunoSEQ multiplex PCR. The table shows roughly 150,000 clones, with 90% occurring only once. Specimen: peripheral blood, collected 28 days after the second AZD1222 dose. The source of these receptors is an adult who received the AZD1222 COVID-19 vaccine.

The rearrangement joins TRBV10-3 to TRBJ2-1; D is undetermined. Per germline, CDR1 ENHRY and CDR2 SYGVKD. There are 16 residues in the CDR3. With 2 bases removed from V and 2 bases from J, the gap between germline ends came to 13 bases. CDR3 residues: CAISEGQGLAYNEQFF. For the CDR3, the DNA is TGTGCCATCAGTGAGGGGCAAGGCCTGGCCTACAATGAGCAGTTCTTC.

This rearrangement joins TRBV19 to TRBJ1-4; D possibly corresponds to TRBD1 (5 bases). The CDR3 is 13 residues long. Germline V gives CDR1 LNHDA, CDR2 SQIVND (reference sequence). The V gene lost 4 bases and the J gene lost 7 bases, with 10 bases spanning the gap. The CDR3 nucleotides read TGTGCCAGTAGTACTCTTCAGGGTGAAAAACTGTTTTTT. This sequence encodes CASSTLQGEKLFF.

V usage is TRBV3-1 (or the pseudogene TRBV3-2) and J usage is TRBJ1-3; D ambiguous. The V end was cut by 3 bases, the J end by 4 bases, with 10 bases between. Germline CDR1 and CDR2: LGHDT and YNNKEL (reference sequence). The CDR3 extends over 14 amino acids. This CDR3 reads CASSQGIRGNTIYF. CDR3 DNA sequence: TGTGCCAGCAGCCAGGGAATCAGGGGAAACACCATATATTTT.

This chain uses TRBV6-6 with TRBJ2-7; a weak D match, TRBD1 (6 bases). The V end was cut by 7 bases, the J end by 3 bases, with 16 bases between. Germline assignment: CDR1 MNHNY and CDR2 SVGAGI (reference sequence). This CDR3 is 14 amino acids long. DNA of the CDR3: TGTGCCAGCACCCAGGGACAAAGATTCTACGAGCAGTACTTC. Protein product: CASTQGQRFYEQYF.

The CDR3 loop is CASSQGGGSYEQYF. DNA for the CDR3: TGTGCCAGCAGCCAGGGGGGGGGTTCTTACGAGCAGTACTTC. The chain combines TRBV7-2 with TRBJ2-7; perhaps D is TRBD1 or TRBD2 (7 bases each). Deletions cut 5 bases from V and 4 bases from J, with 15 bases between. Germline V gene lookup returns CDR1 SGHTA and CDR2 FQGNSA. This CDR3 is 14 amino acids long.

The chain has TRBV6-2 or TRBV6-3 and TRBJ2-1; tentatively, D is TRBD2 (5 bases). The V gene's germline CDR1 is MNHEY and CDR2 SVGEGT. The CDR3 covers 14 residues. Trimming shortened V by 5 bases and J by 5 bases, and 13 bases separated the two germline ends. CDR3 region: CASSLPSGDNEQFF. CDR3 nucleotide sequence: TGTGCCAGCAGTCTTCCGAGCGGAGACAATGAGCAGTTCTTC.

This clone has a single count. The chain carries TRBV2 and TRBJ1-1; 7 positions agree with TRBD1. The trim removed 10 bases at V and 3 bases at J, leaving 8 bases unmatched. CDR1 SNHLY and CDR2 FYNNEI come from the germline V gene. The CDR3 is made up of 13 amino acids. Here the CDR3 reads CATTLRGDTEAFF. The CDR3, as DNA: TGTGCCACCACTCTCAGGGGGGACACTGAAGCTTTCTTT.

This chain uses TRBV6-5 with TRBJ1-2, with D uncertain. CDR1 and CDR2 from the germline V gene are MNHEY and SVGAGI. V was cut by 6 bases and J by 1 base, with 6 bases left in between. CDR3 size: 12 residues. In DNA form, the CDR3 reads TGTGCCAGCAGCGATAATAACTATGGCTACACCTTC. Amino acid sequence: CASSDNNYGYTF.

The genes are TRBV18 and TRBJ2-7; weak D call: TRBD2 (5 bases). The CDR3 has 14 amino acids. The germline V and J ends were trimmed by 3 bases and 3 bases, with 12 bases remaining between them. From germline, CDR1 is KGHSH and CDR2 LQKENI. CDR3 in DNA: TGTGCCAGCTCACCTGTTCACGAGGGCTACGAGCAGTACTTC. Amino acid sequence: CASSPVHEGYEQYF. Combining the CDR3 with reference TRBV18 and TRBJ2-7 gives the whole variable domain NAGVMQNPRHLVRRRGQEARLRCSPMKGHSHVYWYRQLPEEGLKFMVYLQKENIIDESGMPKERFSAEFPKEGPSILRIQQVVRGDSAAYFCASSPVHEGYEQYFGPGTRLTVT.

The CDR3 nucleotides are TGTGCCAGCCTAGGGTCCGGACAGGGGGATGAAAAACTGTTTTTT. Translation gives CASLGSGQGDEKLFF. This rearrangement joins TRBV28 to TRBJ1-4; TRBD1 aligns across 10 bases. Germline CDR1 is MDHEN and CDR2 is SYDVKM. The CDR3 extends over 15 amino acids. After removal of 8 bases from V and 6 bases from J, the junction contained 9 bases not matched to a gene.

This chain joins TRBV28 and TRBJ1-4, with D perhaps TRBD1 (5 bases). The V end lost 6 bases, the J end lost 5 bases, and 13 bases lay between the germline ends. The CDR3 is made up of 14 amino acids. CDR1 and CDR2 (germline): MDHEN, SYDVKM. The CDR3 DNA sequence: TGTGCCAGCAGCGTAACGGGACCAAATGAAAAACTGTTTTTT. Translating it yields CASSVTGPNEKLFF.

The chain recombines TRBV6-5 with TRBJ2-1; 14 nucleotides line up with TRBD2. V lost 4 bases to trimming and J lost 9 bases; unmatched junction nucleotides: 5. The CDR3 runs 15 residues. Germline CDR1 and CDR2: MNHEY and SVGAGI. For the CDR3, the DNA is TGTGCCAGCAGTTCCGGGACTAGCGGGAGATCTGAGCAGTTCTTC. It encodes CASSSGTSGRSEQFF.

This chain connects TRBV19 to TRBJ1-1; D gene unclear. Germline lookup yields CDR1 LNHDA and CDR2 SQIVND (reference sequence). The CDR3 sequence is 14 residues long. Trimming stripped 1 base from V and 1 base from J, with 7 bases between. In DNA, the CDR3 is TGTGCCAGTAGTATAGGGATCCCGAACACTGAAGCTTTCTTT. Its protein is CASSIGIPNTEAFF.

This chain uses TRBV20-1 with TRBJ2-1; TRBD1 is a possible D gene (6 bases). The V end lost 3 bases, the J end lost 5 bases, and 14 bases lay between the germline ends. This CDR3 contains 14 residues. In germline, CDR1 is DFQATT, CDR2 SNEGSKA (reference sequence). The CDR3 sequence is CSASRQGYDNEQFF. Here the CDR3 DNA reads TGCAGTGCTAGTAGGCAGGGGTATGACAATGAGCAGTTCTTC.

The CDR3 spells CASGTHRDRDEQFF. The CDR3 nucleotides read TGTGCCAGCGGGACACACAGGGATAGGGATGAGCAGTTCTTC. This sequence joins TRBV28 and TRBJ2-1, with a possible D match to TRBD1 (6 bases). The V end was cut by 8 bases, the J end by 8 bases, with 19 bases between. Germline V gene data show CDR1 as MDHEN and CDR2 as SYDVKM. There are 14 residues in the CDR3.

The rearrangement uses TRBV28 and TRBJ1-5, with TRBD1 matching 11 bases. J was trimmed by 4 bases and V by 5 bases; bases with no gene match: 7. This CDR3 has 16 amino acids. Germline loops: CDR1 MDHEN, CDR2 SYDVKM. CDR3 region: CASSAPGQGGNQPQHF. CDR3 bases: TGTGCCAGCAGTGCACCGGGACAGGGGGGTAATCAGCCCCAGCATTTT.

This clone was seen once. The J gene is TRBJ2-1, the V gene TRBV19, with D maybe TRBD2 (6 bases). The CDR3 runs 15 residues. Trimming left V 5 bases short and J 8 bases short, with 19 bases between. The germline V gene encodes CDR1 LNHDA and CDR2 SQIVND (reference sequence). CDR3 sequence reads: CASSLRGLEGDEQFF. CDR3 in DNA: TGTGCCAGTAGTCTGCGGGGCCTGGAGGGAGATGAGCAGTTCTTC.